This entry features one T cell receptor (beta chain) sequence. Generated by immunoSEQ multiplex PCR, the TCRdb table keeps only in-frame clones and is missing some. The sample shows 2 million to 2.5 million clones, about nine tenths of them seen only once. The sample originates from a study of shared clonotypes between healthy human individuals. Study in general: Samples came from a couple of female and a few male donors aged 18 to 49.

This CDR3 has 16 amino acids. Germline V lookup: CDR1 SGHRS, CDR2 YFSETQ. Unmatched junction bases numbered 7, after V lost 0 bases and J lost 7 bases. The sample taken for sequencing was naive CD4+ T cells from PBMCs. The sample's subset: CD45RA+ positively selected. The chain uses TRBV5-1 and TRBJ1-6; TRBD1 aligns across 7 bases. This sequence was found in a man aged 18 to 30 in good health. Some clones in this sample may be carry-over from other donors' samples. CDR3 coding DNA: TGCGCCAGCAGCTTGGAGGGGGCAGGGACGAATTCACCCCTCCACTTT. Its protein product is CASSLEGAGTNSPLHF.